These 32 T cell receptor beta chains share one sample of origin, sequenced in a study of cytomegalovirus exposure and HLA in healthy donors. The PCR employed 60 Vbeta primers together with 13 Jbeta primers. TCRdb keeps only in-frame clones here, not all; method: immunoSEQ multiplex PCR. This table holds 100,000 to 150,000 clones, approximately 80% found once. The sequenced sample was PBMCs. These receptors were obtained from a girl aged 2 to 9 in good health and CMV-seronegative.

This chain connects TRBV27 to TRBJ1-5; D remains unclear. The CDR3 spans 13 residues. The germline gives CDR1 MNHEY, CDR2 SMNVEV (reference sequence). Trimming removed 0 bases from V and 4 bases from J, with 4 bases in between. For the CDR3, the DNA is TGTGCCAGCAGTTTATCTAAAAATCAGCCCCAGCATTTT. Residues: CASSLSKNQPQHF.

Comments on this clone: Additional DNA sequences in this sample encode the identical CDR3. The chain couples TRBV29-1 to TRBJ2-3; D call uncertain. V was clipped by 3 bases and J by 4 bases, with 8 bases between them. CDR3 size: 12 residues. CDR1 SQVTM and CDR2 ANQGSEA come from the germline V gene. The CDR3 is CSVDELPDTQYF. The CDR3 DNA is TGCAGCGTTGATGAGTTGCCAGATACGCAGTATTTT.

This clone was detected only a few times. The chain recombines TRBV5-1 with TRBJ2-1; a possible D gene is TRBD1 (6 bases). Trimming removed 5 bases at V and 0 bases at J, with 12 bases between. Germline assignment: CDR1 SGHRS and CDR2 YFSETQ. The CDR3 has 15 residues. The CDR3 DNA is TGCGCCAGCAGTCACGACAGGAGCTCCTACAATGAGCAGTTCTTC. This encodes CASSHDRSSYNEQFF. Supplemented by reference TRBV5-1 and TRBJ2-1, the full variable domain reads KAGVTQTPRYLIKTRGQQVTLSCSPISGHRSVSWYQQTPGQGLQFLFEYFSETQRNKGNFPGRFSGRQFSNSRSEMNVSTLELGDSALYLCASSHDRSSYNEQFFGPGTRLTVL.

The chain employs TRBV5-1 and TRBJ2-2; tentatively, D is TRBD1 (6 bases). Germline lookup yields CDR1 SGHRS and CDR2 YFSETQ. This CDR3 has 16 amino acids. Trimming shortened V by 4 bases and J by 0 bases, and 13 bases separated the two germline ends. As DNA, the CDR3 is TGCGCCAGCAGCGCAGGGGTGGGGGCGAACACCGGGGAGCTGTTTTTT. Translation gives CASSAGVGANTGELFF. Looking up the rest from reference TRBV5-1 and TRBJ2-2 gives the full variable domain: KAGVTQTPRYLIKTRGQQVTLSCSPISGHRSVSWYQQTPGQGLQFLFEYFSETQRNKGNFPGRFSGRQFSNSRSEMNVSTLELGDSALYLCASSAGVGANTGELFFGEGSRLTVL.

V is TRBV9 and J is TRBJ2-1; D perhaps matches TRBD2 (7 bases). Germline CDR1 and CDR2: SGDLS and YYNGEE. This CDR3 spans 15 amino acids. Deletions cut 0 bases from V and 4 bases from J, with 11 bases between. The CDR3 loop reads CASSVEGGAYNEQFF. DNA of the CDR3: TGTGCCAGCAGCGTAGAGGGGGGGGCATACAATGAGCAGTTCTTC.

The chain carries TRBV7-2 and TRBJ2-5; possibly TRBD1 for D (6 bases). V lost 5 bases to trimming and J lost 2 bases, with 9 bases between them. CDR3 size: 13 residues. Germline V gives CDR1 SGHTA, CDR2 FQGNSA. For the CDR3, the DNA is TGTGCCAGCAGCAAGGACAGACAAGAGACCCAGTACTTC. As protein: CASSKDRQETQYF.

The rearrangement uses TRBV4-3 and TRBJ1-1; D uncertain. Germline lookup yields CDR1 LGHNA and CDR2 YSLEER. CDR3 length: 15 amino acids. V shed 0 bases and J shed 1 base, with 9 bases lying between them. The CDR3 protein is CASSQDIRRNTEAFF. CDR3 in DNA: TGCGCCAGCAGCCAAGATATTAGGAGGAACACTGAAGCTTTCTTT.

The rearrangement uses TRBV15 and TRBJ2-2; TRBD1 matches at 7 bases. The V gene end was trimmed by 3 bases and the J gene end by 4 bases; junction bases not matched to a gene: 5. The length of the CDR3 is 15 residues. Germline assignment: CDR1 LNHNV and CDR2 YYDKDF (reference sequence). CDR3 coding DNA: TGTGCCACCAGCAGTGTGACAGGGATCACCGGGGAGCTGTTTTTT. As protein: CATSSVTGITGELFF. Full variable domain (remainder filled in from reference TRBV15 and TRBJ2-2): DAMVIQNPRYQVTQFGKPVTLSCSQTLNHNVMYWYQQKSSQAPKLLFHYYDKDFNNEADTPDNFQSRRPNTSFCFLDIRSPGLGDTAMYLCATSSVTGITGELFFGEGSRLTVL.

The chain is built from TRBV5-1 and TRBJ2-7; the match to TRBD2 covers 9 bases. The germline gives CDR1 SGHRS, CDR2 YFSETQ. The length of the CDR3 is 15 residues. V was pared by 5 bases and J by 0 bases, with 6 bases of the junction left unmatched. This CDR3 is CASRMTSGNSYEQYF. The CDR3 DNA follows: TGCGCCAGCAGAATGACTAGCGGAAACTCCTACGAGCAGTACTTC.

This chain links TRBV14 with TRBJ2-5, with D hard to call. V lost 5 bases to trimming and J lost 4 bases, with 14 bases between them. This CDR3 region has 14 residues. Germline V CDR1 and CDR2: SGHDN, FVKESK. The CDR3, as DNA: TGTGCCAGCAGCAACACAGCTATACCAGAGACCCAGTACTTC. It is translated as CASSNTAIPETQYF.

CDR3 coding DNA: TGCGCCAGCAGCCAAGAGGTCGGGTGGGGGCCCTATGGCTACACCTTC. This encodes CASSQEVGWGPYGYTF. This chain joins TRBV4-3 and TRBJ1-2, with D perhaps matching TRBD1 (6 bases). CDR1 is LGHNA, CDR2 YSLEER, per germline. This CDR3 is 16 amino acids long. With 0 bases removed from V and 4 bases from J, the gap between germline ends came to 15 bases.

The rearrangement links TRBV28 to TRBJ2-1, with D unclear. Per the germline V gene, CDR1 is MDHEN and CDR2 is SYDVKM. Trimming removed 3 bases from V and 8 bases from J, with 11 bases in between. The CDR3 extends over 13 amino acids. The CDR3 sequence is CASSFEARHEQFF. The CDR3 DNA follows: TGTGCCAGCAGTTTTGAAGCTAGACATGAGCAGTTCTTC.

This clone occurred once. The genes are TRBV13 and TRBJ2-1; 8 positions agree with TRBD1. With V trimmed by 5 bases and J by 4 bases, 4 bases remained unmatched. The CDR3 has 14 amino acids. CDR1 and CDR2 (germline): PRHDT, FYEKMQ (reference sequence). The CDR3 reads CASSGTGYYNEQFF. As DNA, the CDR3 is TGTGCCAGCAGCGGGACAGGTTATTACAATGAGCAGTTCTTC.

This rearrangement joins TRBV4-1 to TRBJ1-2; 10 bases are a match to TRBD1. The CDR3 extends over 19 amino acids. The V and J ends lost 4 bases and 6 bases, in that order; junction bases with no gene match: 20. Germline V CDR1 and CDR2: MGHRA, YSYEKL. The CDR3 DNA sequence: TGCGCCAGCAGCCCGGGGGGTAGAGGCGGGACAGGGGTTTTAAATGGCTACACCTTC. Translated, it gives CASSPGGRGGTGVLNGYTF.

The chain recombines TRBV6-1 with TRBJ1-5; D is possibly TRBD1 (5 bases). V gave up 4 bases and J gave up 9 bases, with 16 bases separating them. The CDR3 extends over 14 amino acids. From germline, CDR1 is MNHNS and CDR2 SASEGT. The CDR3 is CASSALMGGRPQHF. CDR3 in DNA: TGTGCCAGCAGTGCCCTAATGGGGGGGAGGCCCCAGCATTTT.

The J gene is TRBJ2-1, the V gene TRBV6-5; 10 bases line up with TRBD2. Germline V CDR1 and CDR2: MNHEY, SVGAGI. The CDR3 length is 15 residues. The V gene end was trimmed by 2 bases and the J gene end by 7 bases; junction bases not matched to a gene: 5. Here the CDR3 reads CASSYGTSALNEQFF. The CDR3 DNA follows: TGTGCCAGCAGTTACGGGACTAGCGCCCTGAATGAGCAGTTCTTC.

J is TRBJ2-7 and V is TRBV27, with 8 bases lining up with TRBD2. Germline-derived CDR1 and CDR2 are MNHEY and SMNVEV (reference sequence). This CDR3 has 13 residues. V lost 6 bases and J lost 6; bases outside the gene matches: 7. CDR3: CASRRSGSSEQYF. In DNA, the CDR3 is TGTGCCAGCAGGAGGAGCGGGAGCTCCGAGCAGTACTTC.

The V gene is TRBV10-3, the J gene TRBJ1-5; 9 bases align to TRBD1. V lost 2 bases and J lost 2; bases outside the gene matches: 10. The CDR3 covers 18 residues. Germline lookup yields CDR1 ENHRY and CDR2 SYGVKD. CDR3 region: CAISEHTGGAWGNQPQHF. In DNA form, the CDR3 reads TGTGCCATCAGTGAGCATACAGGGGGCGCATGGGGCAATCAGCCCCAGCATTTT.

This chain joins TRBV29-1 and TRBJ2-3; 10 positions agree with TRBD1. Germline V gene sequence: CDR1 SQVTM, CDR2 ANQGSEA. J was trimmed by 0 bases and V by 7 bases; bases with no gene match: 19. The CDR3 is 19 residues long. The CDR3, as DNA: TGCAGCGATCCCCGGGACAGGGGTCGGCGGGGACTGAGCACAGATACGCAGTATTTT. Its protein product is CSDPRDRGRRGLSTDTQYF.

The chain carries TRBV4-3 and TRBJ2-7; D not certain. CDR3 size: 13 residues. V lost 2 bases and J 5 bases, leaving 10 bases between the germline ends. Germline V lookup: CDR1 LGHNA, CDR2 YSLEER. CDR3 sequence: CASSQQVYDEQYF. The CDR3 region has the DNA TGCGCCAGCAGCCAACAGGTATACGACGAGCAGTACTTC.

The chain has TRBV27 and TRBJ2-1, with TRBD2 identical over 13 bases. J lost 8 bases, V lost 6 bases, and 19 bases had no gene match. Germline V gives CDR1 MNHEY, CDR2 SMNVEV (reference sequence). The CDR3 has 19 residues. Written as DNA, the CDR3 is TGTGCCAGCAGCACCGTTTATCGGGGGACTAGCGGGAATTTGGATGAGCAGTTCTTC. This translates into CASSTVYRGTSGNLDEQFF.

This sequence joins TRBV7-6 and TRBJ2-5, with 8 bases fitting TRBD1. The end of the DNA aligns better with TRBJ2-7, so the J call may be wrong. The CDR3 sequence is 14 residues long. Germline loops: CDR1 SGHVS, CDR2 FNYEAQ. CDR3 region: CASSLYRGDYEQYF. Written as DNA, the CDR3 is TGTGCCAGCAGCTTATACAGGGGGGACTACGAGCAGTACTTC.

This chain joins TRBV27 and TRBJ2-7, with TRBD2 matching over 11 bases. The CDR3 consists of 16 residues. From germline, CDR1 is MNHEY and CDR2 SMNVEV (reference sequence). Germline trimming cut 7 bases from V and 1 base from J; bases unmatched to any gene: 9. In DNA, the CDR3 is TGTGCCAGCACCATTTCGACTAGCGGGGTTTCCTACGAGCAGTACTTC. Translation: CASTISTSGVSYEQYF.

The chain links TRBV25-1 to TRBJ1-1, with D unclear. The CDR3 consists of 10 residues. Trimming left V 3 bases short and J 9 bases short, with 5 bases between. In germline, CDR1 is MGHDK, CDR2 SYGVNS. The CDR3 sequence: CASSDLKAFF. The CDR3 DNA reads TGTGCCAGCAGTGACCTTAAAGCTTTCTTT. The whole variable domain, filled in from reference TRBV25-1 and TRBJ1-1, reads EADIYQTPRYLVIGTGKKITLECSQTMGHDKMYWYQQDPGMELHLIHYSYGVNSTEKGDLSSESTVSRIRTEHFPLTLESARPSHTSQYLCASSDLKAFFGQGTRLTVV.

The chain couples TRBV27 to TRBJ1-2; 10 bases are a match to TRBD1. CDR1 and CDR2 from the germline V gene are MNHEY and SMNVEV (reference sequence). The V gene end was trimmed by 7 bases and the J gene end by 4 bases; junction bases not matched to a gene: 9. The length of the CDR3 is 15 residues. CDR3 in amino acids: CASTRTGGAGYGYTF. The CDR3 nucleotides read TGTGCCAGCACTCGGACAGGGGGAGCGGGCTATGGCTACACCTTC.

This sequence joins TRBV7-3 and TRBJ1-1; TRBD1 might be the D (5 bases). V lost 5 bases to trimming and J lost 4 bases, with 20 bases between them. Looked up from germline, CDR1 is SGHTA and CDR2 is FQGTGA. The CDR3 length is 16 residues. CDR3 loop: CASSKRGREAPTEAFF. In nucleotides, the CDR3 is TGTGCCAGCAGCAAAAGAGGCAGGGAGGCGCCCACTGAAGCTTTCTTT.

The CDR3 DNA sequence: TGTGCCAGCCAGATTCGTGCTGCTCGGGATGGGATGCTATACGAGCAGTACTTC. This sequence encodes CASQIRAARDGMLYEQYF. The chain employs TRBV4-2 and TRBJ2-7; perhaps TRBD2 as D (5 bases). The germline CDR1 and CDR2 sequences are LGHNA and YNFKEQ. This CDR3 is built from 18 residues. V was cut by 8 bases and J by 4 bases, with 30 bases left in between.

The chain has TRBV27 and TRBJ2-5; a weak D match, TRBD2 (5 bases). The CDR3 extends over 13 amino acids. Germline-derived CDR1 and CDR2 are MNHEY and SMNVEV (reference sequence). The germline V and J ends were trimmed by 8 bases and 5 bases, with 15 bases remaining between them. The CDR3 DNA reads TGTGCCAGCTCCCCCTCGGGGTGGGAGACCCAGTACTTC. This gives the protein CASSPSGWETQYF.

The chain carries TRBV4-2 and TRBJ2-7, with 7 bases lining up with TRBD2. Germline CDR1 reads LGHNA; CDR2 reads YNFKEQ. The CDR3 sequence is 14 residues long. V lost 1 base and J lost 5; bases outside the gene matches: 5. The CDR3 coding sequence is TGTGCCAGCAGCCAAGGTCTGGCGGGGGACGAGCAGTACTTC. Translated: CASSQGLAGDEQYF.

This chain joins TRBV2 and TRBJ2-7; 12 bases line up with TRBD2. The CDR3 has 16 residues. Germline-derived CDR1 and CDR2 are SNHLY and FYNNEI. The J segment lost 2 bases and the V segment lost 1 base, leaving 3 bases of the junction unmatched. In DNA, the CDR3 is TGTGCCAGCAGTGAAGGGCCTAGCGGGAGGGCCTACGAGCAGTACTTC. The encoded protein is CASSEGPSGRAYEQYF.

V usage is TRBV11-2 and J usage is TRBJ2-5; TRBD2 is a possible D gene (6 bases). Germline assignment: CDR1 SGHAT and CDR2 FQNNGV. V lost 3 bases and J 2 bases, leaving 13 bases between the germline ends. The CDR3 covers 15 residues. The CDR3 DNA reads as TGTGCCAGCAGCTTTATTTGGGGGGTACAAGAGACCCAGTACTTC. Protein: CASSFIWGVQETQYF.

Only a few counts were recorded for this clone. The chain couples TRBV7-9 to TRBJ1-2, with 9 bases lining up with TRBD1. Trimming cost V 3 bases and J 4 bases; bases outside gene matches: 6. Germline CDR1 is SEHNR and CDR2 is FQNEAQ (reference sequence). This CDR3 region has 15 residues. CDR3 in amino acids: CASSLAGTGPYGYTF. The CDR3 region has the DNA TGTGCCAGCAGCTTGGCCGGGACAGGGCCCTATGGCTACACCTTC.